The clone carrying this T cell receptor beta chain appeared a few times. The antigen remains undetermined. The CDR3 covers 14 residues. V was cut by 0 bases and J by 4 bases, with 7 bases left in between. CDR1 is LGHNA and CDR2 is YSLEER in the germline V gene. This sample is drawn from a study of CD8+ T cells in alopecia areata. As for the study in general: Oral tofacitinib, 5 to 10 mg twice daily, was given in an open-label trial.

Treatment of the sample: oral pan-JAK inhibitor, 5-10 mg twice daily. Collected material from alopecia areata patients comprised lesional scalp punch biopsies and peripheral blood. Whole-study results and caveats: Normal skin's resident alphabeta T cells are also sequenced in scalp samples.

TCR sequencing used cDNA made by reverse transcription of extracted RNA. Profiled with immunoSEQ multiplex PCR; TCRdb holds only in-frame clones, not every one. The table lists approximately 200,000 clones, more than 55% of them singletons. This sequence joins TRBV4-3 and TRBJ1-5; D is unresolved. This clonotype originated in a human donor with alopecia areata. The input for sequencing was CD4+ T cells sorted from blood, taken at week 4, from a patient treated with tofacitinib. CDR3 bases: TGCGCCAGCAGCCAAGAGCAGGTGAATCAGCCCCAGCATTTT. Protein product: CASSQEQVNQPQHF.